The rows below give T cell receptor beta chains drawn from one sample of a study of response to subunit inactivated influenza vaccine. One entry per CDR3 protein results from TCRdb running MiXCR on the RT-PCR reads. The repertoire holds hundreds of thousands of distinct CDR3 sequences, with around a sixth as singletons. Sequencing was performed on PBMCs from blood, taken 11 to 12 days after vaccination. The receptors were gathered from a man aged 50 to 59 who received an inactivated influenza vaccine. The CDR3 runs from the conserved cysteine through the conserved F or W. The order of the fields is V gene, D gene, J gene, clone size, CDR3 length, CDR3 protein, CDR3 DNA. A D gene is named only where the DNA matches it firmly. Expanded clones get a size class; other rows say once, few or many, or leave the size out.

v_gene: TRBV11-1; d_gene: .; j_gene: TRBJ2-7; abundance: .; len: 12; CDR3aa: CASSQTARVRYF; CDR3nt: TGTGCCAGCAGCCAGACGGCCAGGGTACGGTACTTC
v_gene: TRBV20-1; d_gene: TRBD1; j_gene: TRBJ1-2; abundance: many; len: 13; CDR3aa: CSAATGGGYGYTF; CDR3nt: TGCAGTGCAGCAACAGGGGGCGGGTATGGCTACACCTTC
v_gene: TRBV10-3; d_gene: .; j_gene: TRBJ1-1; abundance: .; len: 12; CDR3aa: CAIRDGNTEAFF; CDR3nt: TGTGCCATCAGGGACGGTAACACTGAAGCTTTCTTT
v_gene: TRBV9; d_gene: .; j_gene: TRBJ2-5; abundance: .; len: 15; CDR3aa: CASSVAEGSWETQYF; CDR3nt: TGTGCCAGCAGCGTAGCTGAAGGATCCTGGGAGACCCAGTACTTC
v_gene: TRBV7-6; d_gene: TRBD2; j_gene: TRBJ2-2; abundance: few; len: 14; CDR3aa: CASSWTSGKQELFF; CDR3nt: TGTGCCAGCAGCTGGACTAGCGGGAAACAGGAGCTGTTTTTT
v_gene: TRBV18; d_gene: .; j_gene: TRBJ2-4; abundance: few; len: 15; CDR3aa: CASSPRGVGENIQYF; CDR3nt: TGTGCCAGCTCACCAAGAGGAGTTGGGGAAAACATTCAGTACTTC
v_gene: TRBV20-1; d_gene: TRBD1; j_gene: TRBJ2-1; abundance: .; len: 15; CDR3aa: CSASPDREPLNEQFF; CDR3nt: TGCAGTGCTAGCCCGGACAGGGAGCCCCTCAATGAGCAGTTCTTC
v_gene: TRBV12-3/TRBV12-4; d_gene: TRBD2; j_gene: TRBJ2-5; abundance: few; len: 16; CDR3aa: CASSAGTSGVAETQYF; CDR3nt: TGTGCCAGCAGCGCCGGGACTAGCGGGGTTGCAGAGACCCAGTACTTC
v_gene: TRBV30; d_gene: TRBD2; j_gene: TRBJ2-7; abundance: few; len: 12; CDR3aa: CAWSVGTIEQYF; CDR3nt: TGTGCCTGGAGTGTCGGGACTATCGAGCAGTACTTC
v_gene: TRBV12-3/TRBV12-4; d_gene: TRBD2; j_gene: TRBJ2-1; abundance: .; len: 20; CDR3aa: CASSLFPGLAGGPSYNEQFF; CDR3nt: TGTGCCAGCAGTTTATTTCCGGGACTAGCGGGAGGGCCATCCTACAATGAGCAGTTCTTC
v_gene: TRBV30; d_gene: TRBD2; j_gene: TRBJ2-1; abundance: few; len: 15; CDR3aa: CAWSVRGGLYNEQFF; CDR3nt: TGTGCCTGGAGTGTACGCGGGGGGCTCTACAATGAGCAGTTCTTC
v_gene: TRBV20-1; d_gene: .; j_gene: TRBJ2-3; abundance: many; len: 13; CDR3aa: CSANWKGADTQYF; CDR3nt: TGCAGTGCTAACTGGAAAGGGGCAGATACGCAGTATTTT
v_gene: TRBV5-1; d_gene: TRBD1; j_gene: TRBJ2-5; abundance: few; len: 14; CDR3aa: CASSSVQGEETQYF; CDR3nt: TGCGCCAGCAGCTCAGTACAGGGGGAAGAGACCCAGTACTTC
v_gene: TRBV4-3; d_gene: TRBD1; j_gene: TRBJ2-6; abundance: few; len: 19; CDR3aa: CASSQDPDRANSGANVLTF; CDR3nt: TGCGCCAGCAGCCAAGATCCGGACAGGGCGAACTCTGGGGCCAACGTCCTGACTTTC
v_gene: TRBV10-3; d_gene: TRBD1; j_gene: TRBJ2-3; abundance: .; len: 15; CDR3aa: CAISLTGGLPDTQYF; CDR3nt: TGTGCCATCAGCCTGACAGGGGGCTTACCAGATACGCAGTATTTT
v_gene: TRBV5-1; d_gene: .; j_gene: TRBJ2-7; abundance: few; len: 14; CDR3aa: CASSSSDRRDEQYF; CDR3nt: TGCGCCAGCAGCTCTTCGGACAGGAGGGACGAGCAGTACTTC
v_gene: TRBV25-1; d_gene: .; j_gene: TRBJ2-7; abundance: few; len: 16; CDR3aa: CASSGYGSYRSYEQYF; CDR3nt: TGTGCCAGCTCTGGTTACGGGTCATACCGATCCTACGAGCAGTACTTC
v_gene: TRBV12-3/TRBV12-4; d_gene: .; j_gene: TRBJ1-2; abundance: .; len: 13; CDR3aa: CASSFGGRGGYTF; CDR3nt: TGTGCCAGCAGTTTTGGGGGGCGAGGTGGCTACACCTTC
v_gene: TRBV20-1; d_gene: .; j_gene: TRBJ2-1; abundance: .; len: 15; CDR3aa: CSARFQAGTNNEQFF; CDR3nt: TGCAGTGCTAGATTCCAGGCAGGGACCAACAATGAGCAGTTCTTC
v_gene: TRBV15; d_gene: TRBD1; j_gene: TRBJ2-5; abundance: .; len: 16; CDR3aa: CATSISPGQGQETQYF; CDR3nt: TGTGCCACCAGCATTAGCCCGGGACAGGGGCAAGAGACCCAGTACTTC
v_gene: TRBV29-1; d_gene: .; j_gene: TRBJ2-3; abundance: few; len: 12; CDR3aa: CSVEERDTTQYF; CDR3nt: TGCAGCGTTGAAGAAAGGGATACTACGCAGTATTTT
v_gene: TRBV29-1; d_gene: .; j_gene: TRBJ2-6; abundance: .; len: 19; CDR3aa: CSVLILVGAQSSGANVLTF; CDR3nt: TGCAGCGTCCTGATTCTCGTGGGGGCACAGAGCTCTGGGGCCAACGTCCTGACTTTC
v_gene: TRBV5-1; d_gene: .; j_gene: TRBJ1-4; abundance: few; len: 16; CDR3aa: CASSLVGKAPGEKLFF; CDR3nt: TGCGCCAGCAGCTTGGTTGGGAAGGCCCCCGGAGAAAAACTGTTTTTT
v_gene: TRBV4-3; d_gene: TRBD1; j_gene: TRBJ2-7; abundance: .; len: 15; CDR3aa: CASSPLGQGIDEQYF; CDR3nt: TGCGCCAGCAGCCCCTTGGGACAGGGGATCGACGAGCAGTACTTC
v_gene: TRBV7-8; d_gene: .; j_gene: TRBJ1-2; abundance: .; len: 15; CDR3aa: CASSLVPGSVYGYTF; CDR3nt: TGTGCCAGCAGCTTAGTTCCGGGTTCCGTCTATGGCTACACCTTC
v_gene: TRBV10-3; d_gene: TRBD2; j_gene: TRBJ2-3; abundance: few; len: 12; CDR3aa: CAISNSGGGQYF; CDR3nt: TGTGCCATCAGCAATAGCGGGGGAGGGCAGTATTTT
v_gene: TRBV3-1; d_gene: TRBD2; j_gene: TRBJ2-3; abundance: few; len: 16; CDR3aa: CASSPLAGGPRDTQYF; CDR3nt: TGTGCCAGCAGCCCCTTGGCGGGAGGGCCGCGAGATACGCAGTATTTT
v_gene: TRBV11-3; d_gene: .; j_gene: TRBJ2-1; abundance: few; len: 15; CDR3aa: CANPPLMVAYNEQFF; CDR3nt: TGTGCCAACCCGCCGTTAATGGTTGCCTACAATGAGCAGTTCTTC
v_gene: TRBV15; d_gene: .; j_gene: TRBJ2-3; abundance: many; len: 12; CDR3aa: CATRGTIDTQYF; CDR3nt: TGTGCCACCAGGGGGACGATAGATACGCAGTATTTT
v_gene: TRBV5-1; d_gene: .; j_gene: TRBJ2-5; abundance: .; len: 14; CDR3aa: CASSFFWGPETQYF; CDR3nt: TGCGCCAGCAGCTTTTTCTGGGGACCAGAGACCCAGTACTTC
v_gene: TRBV6-2/TRBV6-3; d_gene: TRBD1; j_gene: TRBJ1-1; abundance: few; len: 18; CDR3aa: CASSYYKPGTAGIREAFF; CDR3nt: TGTGCCAGCAGTTACTATAAACCGGGGACAGCGGGAATAAGGGAAGCTTTCTTT
v_gene: TRBV10-3; d_gene: TRBD1; j_gene: TRBJ1-1; abundance: many; len: 14; CDR3aa: CAISETGGNTEAFF; CDR3nt: TGTGCCATCAGTGAGACAGGGGGGAACACTGAAGCTTTCTTT
v_gene: TRBV11-2; d_gene: .; j_gene: TRBJ2-7; abundance: .; len: 16; CDR3aa: CASSLGSGSGTYEQYF; CDR3nt: TGTGCCAGCAGCCTCGGTTCGGGTTCAGGCACCTACGAGCAGTACTTC
v_gene: TRBV5-1; d_gene: .; j_gene: TRBJ1-4; abundance: .; len: 15; CDR3aa: CASSIDRTRNEKLFF; CDR3nt: TGCGCCAGCAGCATTGACAGAACAAGAAATGAAAAACTGTTTTTT
v_gene: TRBV7-2; d_gene: TRBD2; j_gene: TRBJ2-5; abundance: many; len: 17; CDR3aa: CASSLALPSGGQETQYF; CDR3nt: TGTGCCAGCAGCTTAGCGCTGCCTAGCGGGGGCCAAGAGACCCAGTACTTC
v_gene: TRBV12-3/TRBV12-4; d_gene: .; j_gene: TRBJ2-2; abundance: few; len: 13; CDR3aa: CASSLRSRGELFF; CDR3nt: TGTGCCAGCAGTTTGAGGTCTAGGGGGGAGCTGTTTTTT
v_gene: TRBV20-1; d_gene: TRBD2; j_gene: TRBJ2-3; abundance: .; len: 14; CDR3aa: CSARVAGYTDTQYF; CDR3nt: TGCAGTGCTAGGGTAGCGGGATACACAGATACGCAGTATTTT
v_gene: TRBV20-1; d_gene: .; j_gene: TRBJ2-2; abundance: .; len: 14; CDR3aa: CSASPGADTGELFF; CDR3nt: TGCAGTGCATCCCCGGGGGCGGACACCGGGGAGCTGTTTTTT
v_gene: TRBV18; d_gene: .; j_gene: TRBJ1-5; abundance: few; len: 11; CDR3aa: CASSPPQPQHF; CDR3nt: TGTGCCAGCTCACCACCCCAGCCCCAGCATTTT
v_gene: TRBV7-8; d_gene: TRBD1; j_gene: TRBJ1-5; abundance: few; len: 15; CDR3aa: CASSRIQGSNQPQHF; CDR3nt: TGTGCCAGCAGCAGAATACAGGGGAGCAATCAGCCCCAGCATTTT